Sequencing of this T cell receptor (beta chain) was carried out in a study of blood T cell repertoires in COVID-19. Study information: Acute and convalescent COVID-19 samples came from the United States, Italy and Spain. T cells, B-cell-depleted T cells, or PBMCs provided the cDNA or gDNA that served as material.

Libraries were prepared by immunoSEQ multiplex PCR; TCRdb keeps only in-frame clonotypes and omits some of them. The sample shows tens of thousands of clones, about nine tenths of them seen only once. CDR1 is MNHEY, CDR2 SVGEGT, per germline. The CDR3 has 15 amino acids. The V gene end was trimmed by 6 bases and the J gene end by 6 bases; junction bases not matched to a gene: 8. The genes are TRBV6-2 or TRBV6-3 and TRBJ1-4, with TRBD1 matching 9 bases. This sequence originates from a woman aged 50 to 65 with active or convalescent COVID-19. The material sequenced was peripheral blood. CDR3 amino acids: CASSLLWTGDEKLFF. CDR3 DNA sequence: TGTGCCAGCAGCCTCCTATGGACAGGGGATGAAAAACTGTTTTTT.